A selection of T cell receptor beta chains follows, all from one sample in a study of T cell responses to AZD1222 COVID-19 vaccine. The protocol was immunoSEQ multiplex PCR, while the TCRdb copy is restricted to in-frame clones and leaves out a portion. This table has 90,000 to 150,000 clones, roughly nine tenths appearing once. The input for sequencing was peripheral blood, taken on day 0 of AZD1222 vaccination. The receptors stem from an adult in good health. The CDR3 runs from the conserved cysteine through the conserved F or W. Each record gives: V gene, CDR3 protein.

V: TRBV28; CDR3: CASSLFGGRGEQYF
V: TRBV7-9; CDR3: CASSLGHRGQFF
V: TRBV3-1/TRBV3-2; CDR3: CASSQGTFSGNTIYF
V: TRBV6-5; CDR3: CASSLIRQGYEQYF
V: TRBV14; CDR3: CASRTGGTDTQYF
V: TRBV7-8; CDR3: CASSFIPGASGKTQYF
V: TRBV30; CDR3: CAWSRDSGNTIYF
V: TRBV5-6; CDR3: CASSSIQGASNQPQHF
V: TRBV23-1; CDR3: CASSHRTQGNQPQHF
V: TRBV29-1; CDR3: CSVANGLGRGEQYF
V: TRBV5-1; CDR3: CASTRDRSSSEQYF
V: TRBV7-9; CDR3: CASSKTRDPGGYEQYF
V: TRBV5-1; CDR3: CASSTGTSGRLWETQYF
V: TRBV28; CDR3: CASSFNDRSPRSSYNSPLHF
V: TRBV30; CDR3: CAWSGTLIGTEAFF
V: TRBV3-1/TRBV3-2; CDR3: CASSTRAGGLSGNTIYF
V: TRBV30; CDR3: CAWIILRTGGHGYTF
V: TRBV7-8; CDR3: CASSPLGQPYGYTF
V: TRBV25-1; CDR3: CASGDTGWKNTIYF
V: TRBV5-4; CDR3: CASSLDPGIYEQYF
V: TRBV19; CDR3: CASSPTYF
V: TRBV7-2; CDR3: CASSWTPTGRNEQFF
V: TRBV6-1; CDR3: CASSELAGKEPDTQYF
V: TRBV19; CDR3: CATRSGTGGTYEQYF
V: TRBV9; CDR3: CASNTDGTSTDTQYF
V: TRBV11-2; CDR3: CASSFDNRIGYTF
V: TRBV19; CDR3: CASSSSGRRGEQYF
V: TRBV7-8; CDR3: CASSLGGGVQPQHF
V: TRBV3-1/TRBV3-2; CDR3: CASSQVSRETEQYF
V: TRBV5-1; CDR3: CASSLGASGSGTGELFF
V: TRBV7-8; CDR3: CASSLGHRGDQPQHF
V: TRBV19; CDR3: CASSIKNGLSGNTIYF
V: TRBV6-5; CDR3: CASSYPATYEQYF
V: TRBV7-9; CDR3: CASSLRRDEQYF
V: TRBV14; CDR3: CASNLVAGRDTQYF
V: TRBV9; CDR3: CASSVDSSGNTIYF
V: TRBV10-3; CDR3: CAISGGLGGPYEQYF
V: TRBV11-2; CDR3: CASRGMQRGDTGELFF
V: TRBV28; CDR3: CASSGGGNNQPQHF
V: TRBV10-2; CDR3: CASGETGGRANNSPLHF
V: TRBV11-2; CDR3: CASSTGTGGLYGYTF
V: TRBV12-3/TRBV12-4; CDR3: CASSLQGEGYTF
V: TRBV11-2; CDR3: CASSLQLEGGKNTEAFF
V: TRBV7-8; CDR3: CASSSGAGGVTGELFF
V: TRBV11-2; CDR3: CASSLEWTGGAIGELFF